These 22 T cell receptor beta chains were all obtained from the same sample, sequenced in a study of blood T cell repertoires in COVID-19. The protocol was immunoSEQ multiplex PCR, while the TCRdb copy is restricted to in-frame clones and leaves out a portion. This repertoire shows 100,000 to 120,000 clones, 87% found once; its top ten account for more than 4.5%. Sequences were obtained from peripheral blood. These receptors originate from a human donor in a cohort sampled during active COVID-19.

This chain links TRBV5-5 with TRBJ1-2; D unresolved. The CDR3 loop spans 13 amino acids. V lost 0 bases, J lost 8 bases, and 11 bases lay in between. Germline V CDR1 and CDR2: SGHKS, YYEKEE (reference sequence). The DNA for the CDR3 is TGTGCCAGCAGCTTGGCGGGGATCGGAGGCTACACCTTC. Residues: CASSLAGIGGYTF. The full variable domain, rest sourced from reference TRBV5-5 and TRBJ1-2, is DAGVTQSPTHLIKTRGQQVTLRCSPISGHKSVSWYQQVLGQGPQFIFQYYEKEERGRGNFPDRFSARQFPNYSSELNVNALLLGDSALYLCASSLAGIGGYTFGSGTRLTVV.

The rearrangement joins TRBV29-1 to TRBJ1-1; the D is unclear. CDR3 length: 13 amino acids. V was trimmed by 7 bases and J by 2 bases, leaving 14 bases between them. CDR1 is SQVTM, CDR2 ANQGSEA, per germline. The CDR3 reads CSAHAAGNTEAFF. CDR3 DNA sequence: TGCAGCGCCCATGCGGCGGGAAACACTGAAGCTTTCTTT.

The chain combines TRBV18 with TRBJ2-1, with 9 positions matching TRBD2. Germline V CDR1 and CDR2: KGHSH, LQKENI. Trimming cost V 1 base and J 7 bases; bases outside gene matches: 17. The CDR3 has 19 amino acids. The DNA for the CDR3 is TGTGCCAGCTCACCACAACCGTCCCTAGCGGGACTTAGGGGGAATGAGCAGTTCTTC. It codes for CASSPQPSLAGLRGNEQFF.

The CDR3 DNA reads TGCGCCAGCAGCGAAGCACCGGGACAGGGGGCCTCTGAAGCTTTCTTT. Amino acid sequence: CASSEAPGQGASEAFF. The rearrangement links TRBV5-1 to TRBJ1-1; TRBD1 agrees at 12 bases. Germline V gives CDR1 SGHRS, CDR2 YFSETQ. This CDR3 region has 16 residues. V dropped 4 bases and J dropped 6; count of bases not matched to a gene: 10. The full variable domain, completed using reference TRBV5-1 and TRBJ1-1, is KAGVTQTPRYLIKTRGQQVTLSCSPISGHRSVSWYQQTPGQGLQFLFEYFSETQRNKGNFPGRFSGRQFSNSRSEMNVSTLELGDSALYLCASSEAPGQGASEAFFGQGTRLTVV.

J is TRBJ1-1 and V is TRBV5-1, with TRBD1 as a possible D gene (5 bases). The CDR3 has 14 residues. Germline V lookup: CDR1 SGHRS, CDR2 YFSETQ. V was pared by 4 bases and J by 2 bases, with 12 bases between. The DNA of the CDR3 is TGCGCCAGCAGCCCCATGGGGGGTAACACTGAAGCTTTCTTT. Encoded protein: CASSPMGGNTEAFF.

V usage is TRBV23-1 and J usage is TRBJ2-2; 9 bases align to TRBD1. TRBV23-1 is designated an ORF whose function remains uncertain. J gave up 0 bases and V 8 bases, and 7 bases lay outside the gene matches. The CDR3 consists of 16 residues. CDR3 bases: TGCGCCAGCGATCGGGGGACAGGGCCGAACACCGGGGAGCTGTTTTTT. It encodes CASDRGTGPNTGELFF.

The genes are TRBV7-2 and TRBJ2-1; D is unresolved. V was shortened by 1 base and J by 8 bases, with 9 bases between the two germline ends. The CDR3 runs to 13 residues. Germline V CDR1 and CDR2: SGHTA, FQGNSA. The CDR3 reads CASSLGGLDEQFF. For the CDR3, the DNA is TGTGCCAGCAGCTTAGGCGGTTTGGATGAGCAGTTCTTC. Full variable domain (remainder filled in from reference TRBV7-2 and TRBJ2-1): GAGVSQSPSNKVTEKGKDVELRCDPISGHTALYWYRQSLGQGLEFLIYFQGNSAPDKSGLPSDRFSAERTGGSVSTLTIQRTQQEDSAVYLCASSLGGLDEQFFGPGTRLTVL.

V usage is TRBV6-5 and J usage is TRBJ2-7; D is perhaps TRBD2 (5 bases). This CDR3 comprises 12 residues. Trimming left V 7 bases short and J 4 bases short, with 11 bases between. Germline CDR1 is MNHEY and CDR2 is SVGAGI. The CDR3 is CASTSEGYEQYF. CDR3 DNA sequence: TGTGCCAGCACCTCCGAGGGATACGAGCAGTACTTC.

The V gene is TRBV5-4, the J gene TRBJ2-1, with 10 bases aligning to TRBD2. The CDR3 runs 15 residues. Germline V gene lookup returns CDR1 SGHNT and CDR2 YYREEE (reference sequence). V lost 0 bases to trimming and J lost 9 bases; unmatched junction nucleotides: 6. CDR3 DNA: TGTGCCAGCAGCTTGGAGTTGCTAGCGGGGGCTGAGCAGTTCTTC. It specifies CASSLELLAGAEQFF.

The V and J genes are TRBV6-4 and TRBJ1-1, with D hard to call. Germline CDR1 is MRHNA and CDR2 is SNTAGT. Trimming took 0 bases from V and 0 from J, leaving 17 bases between them. The CDR3 runs to 18 residues. CDR3 residues: CASSDSTGSPILNTEAFF. The DNA for the CDR3 is TGTGCCAGCAGTGACTCGACGGGATCGCCAATCCTGAACACTGAAGCTTTCTTT.

In this sample, this clone turned up once. The chain has TRBV6-2 or TRBV6-3 and TRBJ2-1; no firm D call. Looked up from germline, CDR1 is MNHEY and CDR2 is SVGEGT. Trimming cost V 4 bases and J 5 bases, with 12 bases left between them. This CDR3 has 14 residues. CDR3 nucleotides: TGTGCCAGCAGTTCATCTACGCTCCACAATGAGCAGTTCTTC. Translated: CASSSSTLHNEQFF.

The rearrangement joins TRBV5-1 to TRBJ1-6; TRBD1 is a possible D gene (6 bases). V dropped 5 bases and J dropped 7 bases, with 16 bases sitting between them. The CDR3 is 15 residues long. Germline V gene data show CDR1 as SGHRS and CDR2 as YFSETQ. In DNA form, the CDR3 reads TGCGCCAGCAGTAGGACAGTCCTTCCAAATTCACCCCTCCACTTT. Translating it yields CASSRTVLPNSPLHF.

This clone was counted only a few times. The chain couples TRBV5-5 to TRBJ2-1, with D possibly TRBD1 on 6 matching bases. This CDR3 has 17 residues. The V end lost 3 bases, the J end lost 0 bases, and 16 bases lay between the germline ends. CDR1 is SGHKS, CDR2 YYEKEE, per germline (reference sequence). Written as DNA, the CDR3 is TGTGCCAGCAGCTGGGGGCACTCCCCGAGCTCCTACAATGAGCAGTTCTTC. This encodes CASSWGHSPSSYNEQFF. Together with reference TRBV5-5 and TRBJ2-1, the CDR3 gives the full variable domain: DAGVTQSPTHLIKTRGQQVTLRCSPISGHKSVSWYQQVLGQGPQFIFQYYEKEERGRGNFPDRFSARQFPNYSSELNVNALLLGDSALYLCASSWGHSPSSYNEQFFGPGTRLTVL.

The rearrangement links TRBV18 to TRBJ1-1, with D perhaps TRBD1 (6 bases). The CDR3 totals 20 residues. From germline, CDR1 is KGHSH and CDR2 LQKENI. The V gene lost 3 bases and the J gene lost 4 bases, with 30 bases spanning the gap. The CDR3 sequence: CASSPTTGIRLTDAGTEAFF. The CDR3 DNA is TGTGCCAGCTCACCGACAACAGGGATCCGACTTACGGATGCGGGCACTGAAGCTTTCTTT.

This sequence joins TRBV6-5 and TRBJ1-1; TRBD1 agrees at 8 bases. The V segment lost 4 bases and the J segment 4 bases; nucleotides outside the gene matches: 5. Germline V gene data show CDR1 as MNHEY and CDR2 as SVGAGI. The CDR3 covers 14 residues. In DNA, the CDR3 is TGTGCCAGCAGTTGGGCGGACAGGGCCACTGAAGCTTTCTTT. It is translated as CASSWADRATEAFF.

The chain uses TRBV10-1 and TRBJ1-2, with D perhaps matching TRBD1 (6 bases). Trimming took 3 bases from V and 3 from J, leaving 8 bases between them. The CDR3 totals 13 residues. Looked up from germline, CDR1 is WNHNN and CDR2 is SYGVQD (reference sequence). The CDR3 DNA is TGCGCCAGCAGTGAAAAGGGGGACTATGGCTACACCTTC. Translating it yields CASSEKGDYGYTF.

The rearrangement links TRBV15 to TRBJ2-5; D is perhaps TRBD2 (5 bases). This CDR3 region has 14 residues. Germline V lookup: CDR1 LNHNV, CDR2 YYDKDF (reference sequence). V dropped 9 bases and J dropped 5 bases, with 19 bases sitting between them. The CDR3 loop reads CATAIRGFGETQYF. In DNA, the CDR3 is TGTGCCACGGCGATCCGCGGGTTCGGGGAGACCCAGTACTTC.

This sequence joins TRBV6-5 and TRBJ1-1; 8 bases are shared with TRBD1. The CDR3 contains 15 residues. Germline trimming cut 5 bases from V and 0 bases from J; bases unmatched to any gene: 5. Germline lookup yields CDR1 MNHEY and CDR2 SVGAGI. CDR3 region: CASSHGQGMNTEAFF. CDR3 bases: TGTGCCAGCAGTCACGGACAGGGCATGAACACTGAAGCTTTCTTT.

V is TRBV3-1 (or the pseudogene TRBV3-2) and J is TRBJ1-1; 7 bases agree with TRBD1. The CDR3 sequence is 14 residues long. V dropped 4 bases and J dropped 1; count of bases not matched to a gene: 3. CDR1 is LGHDT, CDR2 YNNKEL, per germline (reference sequence). The CDR3 reads CASSLGTENTEAFF. In DNA form, the CDR3 reads TGTGCCAGCAGCCTTGGGACAGAGAACACTGAAGCTTTCTTT.

The DNA of the CDR3 is TGTGCCAGCAGCCGACCTGGGACAGGGGGCCAGGACGGGGAGCTGTTTTTT. Translated: CASSRPGTGGQDGELFF. The J gene is TRBJ2-2, the V gene TRBV3-1 (or the pseudogene TRBV3-2), with 12 bases that match TRBD1. V lost 4 bases, J lost 7 bases, and 10 bases stayed unmatched. Germline assignment: CDR1 LGHDT and CDR2 YNNKEL (reference sequence). CDR3 length: 17 amino acids.

The chain employs TRBV7-6 and TRBJ2-3; 13 bases align to TRBD2. Losses at the gene ends were 5 bases for V and 2 bases for J; bases not matched to a gene: 10. Germline lookup yields CDR1 SGHVS and CDR2 FNYEAQ. CDR3 length equals 18 residues. CDR3 sequence reads: CASSPLAGGGLPTDTQYF. In nucleotides, the CDR3 is TGTGCCAGCAGCCCACTAGCGGGAGGGGGTCTCCCCACAGATACGCAGTATTTT.

The chain couples TRBV5-4 to TRBJ1-2; 9 positions match TRBD1. Germline CDR1 is SGHNT and CDR2 is YYREEE (reference sequence). Trimming at V came to 3 bases and at J to 2 bases, leaving 5 bases not matched to a gene. This CDR3 contains 15 residues. CDR3 DNA: TGTGCCAGCAGCTCGCCCGGACAGGGGAACTATGGCTACACCTTC. Amino acids: CASSSPGQGNYGYTF.